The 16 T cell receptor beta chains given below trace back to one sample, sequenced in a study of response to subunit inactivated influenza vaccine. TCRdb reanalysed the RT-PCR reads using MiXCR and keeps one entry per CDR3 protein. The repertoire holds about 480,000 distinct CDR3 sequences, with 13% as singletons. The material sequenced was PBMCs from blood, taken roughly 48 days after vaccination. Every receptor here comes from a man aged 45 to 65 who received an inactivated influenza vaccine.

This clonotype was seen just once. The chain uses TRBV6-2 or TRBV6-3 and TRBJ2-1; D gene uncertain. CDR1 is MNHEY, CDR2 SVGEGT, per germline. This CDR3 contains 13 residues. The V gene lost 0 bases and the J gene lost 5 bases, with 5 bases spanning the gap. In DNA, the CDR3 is TGTGCCAGCAGTTACTCGACTCACAATGAGCAGTTCTTC. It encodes CASSYSTHNEQFF.

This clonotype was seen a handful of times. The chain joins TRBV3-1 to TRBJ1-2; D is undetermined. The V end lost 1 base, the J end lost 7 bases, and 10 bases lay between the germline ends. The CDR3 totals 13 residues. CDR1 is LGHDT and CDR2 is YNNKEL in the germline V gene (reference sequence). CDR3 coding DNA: TGTGCCAGCAGCCAAGTGGGCAGTGGTGGCTACACCTTC. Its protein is CASSQVGSGGYTF.

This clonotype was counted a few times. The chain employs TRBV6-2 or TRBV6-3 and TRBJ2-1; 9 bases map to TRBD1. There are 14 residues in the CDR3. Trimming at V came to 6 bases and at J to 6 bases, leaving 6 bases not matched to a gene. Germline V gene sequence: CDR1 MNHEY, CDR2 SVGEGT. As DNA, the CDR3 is TGTGCCAGCAGAGATCCGGGACAGGGCAATGAGCAGTTCTTC. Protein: CASRDPGQGNEQFF.

As DNA, the CDR3 is TGTGCCAGCAGCTTGCGGGGGGAAAGGCACGAGCAGTACTTC. It codes for CASSLRGERHEQYF. The chain couples TRBV5-8 to TRBJ2-7; 7 nucleotides match TRBD2. The CDR3 extends over 14 amino acids. Germline V lookup: CDR1 SGHTS, CDR2 YDEGEE. After removal of 1 base from V and 5 bases from J, the junction contained 6 bases not matched to a gene.

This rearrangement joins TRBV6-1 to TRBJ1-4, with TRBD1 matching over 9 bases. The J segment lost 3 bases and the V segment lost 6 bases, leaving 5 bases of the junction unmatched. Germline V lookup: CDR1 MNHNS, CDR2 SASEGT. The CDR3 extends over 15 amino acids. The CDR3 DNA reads TGTGCCAGCAGCCGAGGACAGGGGTCTAATGAAAAACTGTTTTTT. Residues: CASSRGQGSNEKLFF.

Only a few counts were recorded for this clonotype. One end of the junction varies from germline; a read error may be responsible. For the CDR3, the DNA is TGTGCCAGCAGTCCCCGGGCCGGGACCTACGCCTTC. It encodes CASSPRAGTYAF. The genes are TRBV12-3 or TRBV12-4 and TRBJ1-2; maybe TRBD1 (5 bases). The CDR3 runs 12 residues.

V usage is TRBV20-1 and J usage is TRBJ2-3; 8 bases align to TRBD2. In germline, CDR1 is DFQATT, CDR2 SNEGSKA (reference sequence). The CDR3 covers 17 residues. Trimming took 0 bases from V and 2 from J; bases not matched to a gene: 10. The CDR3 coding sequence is TGCAGTGCTAGAGATCCGGTGCGGGGACTAGACACAGATACGCAGTATTTT. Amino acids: CSARDPVRGLDTDTQYF.

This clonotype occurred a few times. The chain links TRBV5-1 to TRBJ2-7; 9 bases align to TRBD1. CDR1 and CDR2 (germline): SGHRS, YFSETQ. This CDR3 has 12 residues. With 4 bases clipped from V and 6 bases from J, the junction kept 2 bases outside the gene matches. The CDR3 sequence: CASSTTGGEQYF. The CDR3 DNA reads TGCGCCAGCAGCACGACAGGGGGCGAGCAGTACTTC.

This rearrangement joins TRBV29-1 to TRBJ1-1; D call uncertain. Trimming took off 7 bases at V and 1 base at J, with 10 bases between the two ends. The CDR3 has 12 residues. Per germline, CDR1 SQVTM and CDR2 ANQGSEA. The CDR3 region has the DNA TGCAGCGCCGAAAAGCAGAACACTGAAGCTTTCTTT. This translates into CSAEKQNTEAFF.

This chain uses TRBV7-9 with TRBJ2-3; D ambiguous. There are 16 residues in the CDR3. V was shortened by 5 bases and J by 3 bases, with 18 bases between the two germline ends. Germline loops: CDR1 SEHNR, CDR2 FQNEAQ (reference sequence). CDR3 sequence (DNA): TGTGCCAGCAGCCGTAATTTTGGGCTGGATACAGATACGCAGTATTTT. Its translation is CASSRNFGLDTDTQYF.

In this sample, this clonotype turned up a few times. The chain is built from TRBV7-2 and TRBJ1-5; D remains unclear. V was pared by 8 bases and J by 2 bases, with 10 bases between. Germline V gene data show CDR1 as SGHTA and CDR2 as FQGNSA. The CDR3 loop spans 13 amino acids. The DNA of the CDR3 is TGTGCCAGCTCTACAGTGGGCAATCAGCCCCAGCATTTT. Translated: CASSTVGNQPQHF.

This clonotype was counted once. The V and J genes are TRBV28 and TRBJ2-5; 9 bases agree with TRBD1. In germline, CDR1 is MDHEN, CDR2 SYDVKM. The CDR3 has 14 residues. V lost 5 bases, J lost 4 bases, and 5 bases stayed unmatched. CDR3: CASSGQGRLETQYF. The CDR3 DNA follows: TGTGCCAGCAGTGGACAGGGGCGCTTAGAGACCCAGTACTTC.

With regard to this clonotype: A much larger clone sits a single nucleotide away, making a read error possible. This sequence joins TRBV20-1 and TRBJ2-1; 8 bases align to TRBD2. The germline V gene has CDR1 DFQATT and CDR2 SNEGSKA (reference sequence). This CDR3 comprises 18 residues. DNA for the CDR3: TGCTGTGCTAGAGATCTCGCTAGCGGGTACAGCTCCTACAATGAGCAGTTCTTC. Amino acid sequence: CCARDLASGYSSYNEQFF.

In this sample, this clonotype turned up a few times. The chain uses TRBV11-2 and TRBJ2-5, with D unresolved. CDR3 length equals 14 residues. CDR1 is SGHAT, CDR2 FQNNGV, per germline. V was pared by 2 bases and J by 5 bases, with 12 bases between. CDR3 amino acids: CASSLLVRPETQYF. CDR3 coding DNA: TGTGCCAGCAGCTTACTCGTTCGACCGGAGACCCAGTACTTC.

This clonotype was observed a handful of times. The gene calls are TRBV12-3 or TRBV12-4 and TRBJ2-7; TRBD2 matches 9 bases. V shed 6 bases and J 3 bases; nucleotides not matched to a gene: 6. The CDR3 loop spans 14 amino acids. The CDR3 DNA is TGTGCCAGCAGATTGACTAGCGGAGGCTACGAGCAGTACTTC. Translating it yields CASRLTSGGYEQYF.

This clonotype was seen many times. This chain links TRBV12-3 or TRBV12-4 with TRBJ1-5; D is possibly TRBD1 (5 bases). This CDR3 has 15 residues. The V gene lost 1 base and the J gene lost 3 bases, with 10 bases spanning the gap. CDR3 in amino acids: CASSLEGTSNQPQHF. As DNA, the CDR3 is TGTGCCAGCAGTTTAGAAGGGACTTCCAATCAGCCCCAGCATTTT.